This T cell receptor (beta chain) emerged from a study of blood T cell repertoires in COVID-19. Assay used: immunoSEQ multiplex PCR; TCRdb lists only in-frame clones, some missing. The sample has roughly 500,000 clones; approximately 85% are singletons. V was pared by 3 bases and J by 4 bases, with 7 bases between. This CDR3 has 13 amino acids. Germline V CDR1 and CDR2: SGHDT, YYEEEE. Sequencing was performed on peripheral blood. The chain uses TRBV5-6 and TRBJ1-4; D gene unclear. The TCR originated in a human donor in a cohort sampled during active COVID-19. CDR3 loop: CASSSEGNEKLFF. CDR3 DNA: TGTGCCAGCAGCTCGGAGGGTAATGAAAAACTGTTTTTT.